Listed here are 22 T cell receptor beta chains from one sample, sequenced in a study of T-cell reconstitution after alpha-beta-depleted transplantation in children. The TCRbeta library incorporated unique molecular identifiers. TCRdb ran MiXCR on the PCR reads and lists one entry per CDR3 protein. The table lists roughly 100,000 distinct CDR3 sequences, approximately 9.2% of them singletons. Sample: PBMCs from the stem cell graft donor, taken from the stem cell graft. Source of these receptors: a human donor who donated a stem cell graft to a child with congenital amegakaryocytic thrombocytopenia.

This clonotype has ten or more counts. This chain connects TRBV27 to TRBJ2-7; D is ambiguous. The CDR3 length is 13 residues. Germline V CDR1 and CDR2: MNHEY, SMNVEV (reference sequence). Between the trimmed V and J ends, which lost 5 bases and 3 bases, there was a span of 11 bases. This chain's CDR3 is CASSRSPGYEQYF. Written as DNA, the CDR3 is TGTGCCAGCAGTCGTTCTCCGGGCTACGAGCAGTACTTC.

This clonotype was detected only a few times. The V call is TRBV11-3, the J call TRBJ1-6; unclear D gene. The germline V gene has CDR1 SGHNT and CDR2 YENEEA. The CDR3 is 17 amino acids. The V gene lost 3 bases and the J gene lost 0 bases, with 12 bases spanning the gap. This CDR3 reads CASSLREGNSYNSPLHF. CDR3 sequence (DNA): TGTGCCAGCAGCTTGAGGGAGGGTAACTCCTATAATTCACCCCTCCACTTT.

The sample holds many counts of this clonotype. The chain combines TRBV7-2 with TRBJ2-3; D is unclear. V was shortened by 1 base and J by 1 base, with 3 bases between the two germline ends. Germline V gene lookup returns CDR1 SGHTA and CDR2 FQGNSA. CDR3 size: 13 residues. The CDR3 reads CASSLVGTDTQYF. As DNA, the CDR3 is TGTGCCAGCAGCTTAGTTGGCACAGATACGCAGTATTTT.

This clonotype has at least ten counts. This sequence joins TRBV5-1 and TRBJ2-3; D is undetermined. Germline CDR1 and CDR2: SGHRS and YFSETQ. V was cut by 1 base and J by 4 bases, with 13 bases left in between. The CDR3 is 15 residues long. CDR3 in DNA: TGCGCCAGCAGCTTGAGCCTAGGTCCCGCAGATACGCAGTATTTT. Its translation: CASSLSLGPADTQYF.

The chain joins TRBV5-6 to TRBJ2-3; D is perhaps TRBD1 or TRBD2 (5 bases each). The CDR3 has 13 amino acids. Trimming took 5 bases from V and 0 from J, leaving 7 bases between them. Germline V lookup: CDR1 SGHDT, CDR2 YYEEEE. As DNA, the CDR3 is TGTGCCAGCAGACGGGACAGCACAGATACGCAGTATTTT. The encoded protein is CASRRDSTDTQYF.

This clonotype was seen at least ten times. This sequence joins TRBV28 and TRBJ1-5; TRBD1 is a possible D gene (5 bases). The V gene's germline CDR1 is MDHEN and CDR2 SYDVKM. V was trimmed by 8 bases and J by 4 bases, leaving 18 bases between them. This CDR3 spans 15 amino acids. The CDR3 nucleotides read TGTGCCAGCTTTCCTCCGGGGCCGAGAAATCAGCCCCAGCATTTT. Its translation is CASFPPGPRNQPQHF.

This clonotype appeared many times. The rearrangement links TRBV9 to TRBJ1-4; a weak D match, TRBD1 (5 bases). The CDR3 spans 15 residues. Germline assignment: CDR1 SGDLS and CDR2 YYNGEE. V lost 4 bases, J lost 5 bases, and 15 bases lay in between. The CDR3 is CASSPRVTGNEKLFF. The CDR3, as DNA: TGTGCCAGCAGCCCCCGGGTAACAGGCAATGAAAAACTGTTTTTT.

In this sample, this clonotype turned up many times. The chain combines TRBV12-3 or TRBV12-4 with TRBJ1-2; D perhaps matches TRBD1 (5 bases). The CDR3 extends over 13 amino acids. V was pared by 6 bases and J by 4 bases, with 12 bases between. The CDR3 bases are TGTGCCAGCAGGTGGGGGTTTGGCTATGGCTACACCTTC. Translated: CASRWGFGYGYTF.

This clonotype turned up a few times. The gene calls are TRBV7-2 and TRBJ2-1; 10 nucleotides match TRBD2. The CDR3 loop spans 16 amino acids. Germline-derived CDR1 and CDR2 are SGHTA and FQGNSA. Germline trimming cut 8 bases from V and 4 bases from J; bases unmatched to any gene: 11. The CDR3 sequence is CASLGRSGGAYNEQFF. The CDR3 bases are TGTGCCAGCTTGGGCAGGAGCGGGGGGGCGTACAATGAGCAGTTCTTC.

This chain uses TRBV11-2 with TRBJ2-7, with D maybe TRBD2 (5 bases). The CDR3 has 13 amino acids. CDR1 is SGHAT and CDR2 is FQNNGV in the germline V gene. Deletions cut 7 bases from V and 3 bases from J, with 13 bases between. The CDR3 loop reads CASNGLQFYEQYF. CDR3 sequence (DNA): TGTGCCAGCAACGGACTCCAGTTCTACGAGCAGTACTTC.

This clonotype came up many times. The rearrangement uses TRBV10-3 and TRBJ1-5, with TRBD1 identical over 9 bases. CDR1 and CDR2 from the germline V gene are ENHRY and SYGVKD. This CDR3 is built from 15 residues. The junction had 6 bases not matched to a gene; V was cut back by 9 bases and J by 0 bases. CDR3 protein: CAIRDRDDSNQPQHF. Written as DNA, the CDR3 is TGTGCCATAAGGGACAGGGACGATAGCAATCAGCCCCAGCATTTT.

This clonotype has ten or more counts. The chain joins TRBV20-1 to TRBJ2-3; 9 positions agree with TRBD1. Germline V gene data show CDR1 as DFQATT and CDR2 as SNEGSKA (reference sequence). The CDR3 loop spans 14 amino acids. Trimming took 5 bases from V and 0 from J; bases not matched to a gene: 3. CDR3 loop: CSAPGTGSTDTQYF. The DNA for the CDR3 is TGCAGTGCTCCCGGGACAGGGAGCACAGATACGCAGTATTTT.

The sample holds many counts of this clonotype. The V call is TRBV27, the J call TRBJ2-7; D might be TRBD1 (6 bases). The CDR3 is 15 amino acids. Germline assignment: CDR1 MNHEY and CDR2 SMNVEV (reference sequence). The V gene lost 7 bases and the J gene lost 4 bases, with 20 bases spanning the gap. This CDR3 is CASTFSGQGNYEQYF. As DNA, the CDR3 is TGTGCCAGCACCTTCTCGGGGCAGGGGAATTACGAGCAGTACTTC.

Ten or more counts support this clonotype. The chain has TRBV28 and TRBJ1-1; a weak D match, TRBD1 (5 bases). The CDR3 loop spans 14 amino acids. Trimming removed 6 bases at V and 3 bases at J, with 14 bases between. Germline CDR1 is MDHEN and CDR2 is SYDVKM. The CDR3 DNA reads as TGTGCCAGCAGAGCACCGGGACGGTACACTGAAGCTTTCTTT. Amino acids: CASRAPGRYTEAFF.

This clonotype was counted many times. This chain joins TRBV5-6 and TRBJ2-7, with D uncertain. Germline-derived CDR1 and CDR2 are SGHDT and YYEEEE. Trimming left V 1 base short and J 2 bases short, with 10 bases between. The CDR3 totals 14 residues. The CDR3 bases are TGTGCCAGCAGCTTGTTGAGGACCCCCTACGAGCAGTACTTC. Translating it yields CASSLLRTPYEQYF.

This clonotype was observed at least ten times. V and J are TRBV4-3 and TRBJ2-1, with 8 bases matching TRBD2. Trimming took 3 bases from V and 2 from J; bases not matched to a gene: 6. Germline CDR1 and CDR2: LGHNA and YSLEER. This CDR3 is 16 amino acids long. This CDR3 reads CASSHQLAATYNEQFF. Here the CDR3 DNA reads TGCGCCAGCAGCCACCAACTAGCGGCCACCTACAATGAGCAGTTCTTC.

At least ten counts were recorded for this clonotype. V and J are TRBV29-1 and TRBJ1-1; D uncertain. The CDR3 is 13 amino acids. CDR1 and CDR2 (germline): SQVTM, ANQGSEA. Trimming pared 3 bases from V and 2 bases from J, leaving 10 bases between. Here the CDR3 DNA reads TGCAGCGTTGATGTAGCCGCCAACACTGAAGCTTTCTTT. It encodes CSVDVAANTEAFF.

This clonotype was found many times. For the CDR3, the DNA is TGTGCCTGGAGTGTACCCTTAAGACAGGGCGAGACCCAGTACTTC. This encodes CAWSVPLRQGETQYF. The chain employs TRBV30 and TRBJ2-5; 7 nucleotides agree with TRBD1. The V gene's germline CDR1 is GTSNPN and CDR2 SVGIG (reference sequence). The J segment lost 5 bases and the V segment lost 0 bases, leaving 9 bases of the junction unmatched. This CDR3 comprises 15 residues. Together with reference TRBV30 and TRBJ2-5, the CDR3 gives the full variable domain: SQTIHQWPATLVQPVGSPLSLECTVEGTSNPNLYWYRQAAGRGLQLLFYSVGIGQISSEVPQNLSASRPQDRQFILSSKKLLLSDSGFYLCAWSVPLRQGETQYFGPGTRLLVL.

This clonotype has at least ten counts. This chain uses TRBV20-1 with TRBJ2-1; 13 nucleotides align to TRBD2. The CDR3 runs 15 residues. The ends lost 6 bases at V and 4 bases at J; junction bases unmatched: 6. Germline-derived CDR1 and CDR2 are DFQATT and SNEGSKA (reference sequence). The CDR3 sequence is CSAAGLAGLYNEQFF. In nucleotides, the CDR3 is TGCAGTGCGGCGGGACTAGCGGGACTTTACAATGAGCAGTTCTTC.

This clonotype occurred many times. The chain recombines TRBV2 with TRBJ2-2; D not resolved. This CDR3 region has 14 residues. The V end was cut by 7 bases, the J end by 1 base, with 10 bases between. CDR1 and CDR2 from the germline V gene are SNHLY and FYNNEI. The CDR3 protein is CASTPRMNTGELFF. CDR3 in DNA: TGTGCCAGCACCCCCAGGATGAACACCGGGGAGCTGTTTTTT.

This clonotype was found a few times. This rearrangement joins TRBV12-3 or TRBV12-4 to TRBJ2-1; 10 bases are a match to TRBD2. CDR3 length: 18 amino acids. The V segment lost 6 bases and the J segment 4 bases; nucleotides outside the gene matches: 15. CDR3 nucleotides: TGTGCCAGCAGCCTATCATGGTCCGGGACTAGCGAGTACAATGAGCAGTTCTTC. Amino acid sequence: CASSLSWSGTSEYNEQFF.

This clonotype was picked up many times. The chain uses TRBV12-3 or TRBV12-4 and TRBJ2-2; a possible D gene is TRBD1 (5 bases). Trimming left V 6 bases short and J 6 bases short, with 14 bases between. The CDR3 has 14 amino acids. The CDR3 region is CASSFPGYAGELFF. The CDR3 nucleotides read TGTGCCAGCAGCTTCCCAGGGTATGCCGGGGAGCTGTTTTTT.